The T cell receptor (beta chain) under discussion was sequenced for a study of T-cell memory formation after mild COVID-19. Study-level results: Second-wave clones peaking on day 37 lacked confirmed SARS-CoV-2 specificity. The main location of contracting CD4+ clones was CM and EM, and that of contracting CD8+ clones was EMRA. A balance of CD4 and CD8 characterized clones contracting day 15 to 85, whereas later expanders leaned CD4+.

The authors produced TCR alpha and TCR beta cDNA libraries with sample barcodes and UMIs by 5'RACE using constant-segment primers. TCRdb processed the 5' RACE reads anew with MiXCR; each CDR3 protein has one entry. The sample consists of about 110,000 distinct CDR3 sequences, roughly 14% of them appearing once. Trimming left V 6 bases short and J 0 bases short, with 12 bases between. CDR3 size: 16 residues. This clonotype was seen a handful of times. What it recognizes is unknown. The material sequenced was PBMCs or a T cell subset sorted from them (not recorded which). V gene TRBV12-3 or TRBV12-4 combines with J gene TRBJ1-6; a weak D match, TRBD1 (5 bases). This TCR came from a man aged 18 to 29 who had mild COVID-19 (a few samples of this study predate the infection). Cell type and time point are not known. CDR3 in amino acids: CASSAGLPSYNSPLHF. CDR3 DNA: TGTGCCAGCAGCGCAGGGCTTCCCTCCTATAATTCACCCCTCCACTTT.